Given below is one TCR beta chain in context. What it recognizes is unknown. The sample comes from a study of vaccination effects on CD4 cells after COVID-19. ViraFEST used viral peptide pools to expand antigen-specific CD4+ T cells before sequencing. When around 9 days of culture had elapsed, CD4+ T cells were isolated. Each participant received a vaccine that was either BNT162b2 or mRNA-1273, given as two doses. Each well held some 2 million PBMC cultured with around 9 ug/ml peptides and roughly 11 IU/ml IL-2. Replacing half the medium with IL-2 medium was done on days 3 and 7. J lost 2 bases, V lost 4 bases, and 9 bases had no gene match. This CDR3 region has 16 residues. The germline gives CDR1 SGHRS, CDR2 YFSETQ. Only in-frame clones appear in the TCRdb table, and some are missing; sequencing was by immunoSEQ multiplex PCR. The data show about 61,000 clones, with less than 80% seen just once and 1% to 1.5% held by the top ten.

Here the sequenced sample was CD4+ T cells from PBMCs cultured with HCoV-229E spike peptides, taken after COVID-19 vaccination. The V gene is TRBV5-1, the J gene TRBJ1-3; 7 bases fit TRBD1. The receptor was isolated from a human donor who received a COVID-19 vaccine. This CDR3 reads CASSPGPTGTGNTIYF. The CDR3 DNA follows: TGCGCCAGCAGCCCCGGGCCGACAGGGACTGGAAACACCATATATTTT.